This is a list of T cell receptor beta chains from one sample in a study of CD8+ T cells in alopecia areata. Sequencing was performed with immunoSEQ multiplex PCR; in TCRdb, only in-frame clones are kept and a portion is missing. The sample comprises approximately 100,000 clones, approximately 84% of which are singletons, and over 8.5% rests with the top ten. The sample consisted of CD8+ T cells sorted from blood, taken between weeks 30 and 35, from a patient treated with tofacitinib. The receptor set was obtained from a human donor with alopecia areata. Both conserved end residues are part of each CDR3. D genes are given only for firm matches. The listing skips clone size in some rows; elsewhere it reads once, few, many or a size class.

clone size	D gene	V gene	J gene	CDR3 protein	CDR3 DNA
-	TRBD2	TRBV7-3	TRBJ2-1	CASSLMLAGVGVNEQFF	TGTGCCAGCAGCTTAATGCTAGCGGGAGTGGGGGTCAATGAGCAGTTCTTC
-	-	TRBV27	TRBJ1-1	CASSDITNTEAFF	TGTGCCAGCAGTGACATTACCAACACTGAAGCTTTCTTT
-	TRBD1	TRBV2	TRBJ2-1	CASSRQGGNEQFF	TGTGCCAGCAGCCGACAGGGTGGAAATGAGCAGTTCTTC
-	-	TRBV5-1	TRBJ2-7	CASSLGTVPYEQYF	TGCGCCAGCAGCTTGGGGACAGTGCCCTACGAGCAGTACTTC
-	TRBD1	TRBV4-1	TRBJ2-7	CASSQGQGTYEQYF	TGCGCCAGCAGCCAGGGACAGGGAACCTACGAGCAGTACTTC
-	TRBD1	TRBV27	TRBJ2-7	CASSPRTGVIYEQYF	TGTGCCAGCAGTCCCCGGACAGGGGTCATCTACGAGCAGTACTTC
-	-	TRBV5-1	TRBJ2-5	CASSLVAGLLGSETQYF	TGCGCCAGCAGCTTGGTGGCAGGGCTTTTAGGGTCGGAGACCCAGTACTTC
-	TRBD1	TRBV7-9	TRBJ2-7	CASTPRSRQGYEQYF	TGTGCCAGCACCCCCCGCTCGAGACAGGGTTACGAGCAGTACTTC
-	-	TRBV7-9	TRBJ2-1	CASSLTEQFF	TGTGCCAGCAGCTTAACTGAGCAGTTCTTC
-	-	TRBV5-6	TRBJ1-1	CASSLIGSGNTEAFF	TGTGCCAGCAGCTTGATTGGTAGTGGGAACACTGAAGCTTTCTTT
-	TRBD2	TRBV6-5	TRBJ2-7	CASSRTSETYEQYF	TGTGCCAGCAGCCGGACTAGCGAAACCTACGAGCAGTACTTC
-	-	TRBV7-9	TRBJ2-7	CASSLVFWRWRPYEQYF	TGTGCCAGCAGCTTAGTTTTCTGGAGATGGCGGCCGTACGAGCAGTACTTC
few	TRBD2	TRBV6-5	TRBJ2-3	CASSGLAGGPDTQYF	TGTGCCAGCAGTGGACTAGCGGGGGGGCCAGATACGCAGTATTTT
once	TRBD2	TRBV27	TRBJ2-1	CASSLPAGGSNEQFF	TGTGCCAGCAGTTTACCAGCGGGGGGTTCCAATGAGCAGTTCTTC
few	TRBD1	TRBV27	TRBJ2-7	CASTGQGASNEQYF	TGTGCCAGCACCGGTCAGGGGGCGTCTAACGAGCAGTACTTC
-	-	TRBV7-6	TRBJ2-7	CASSDGPSSYEQYF	TGTGCCAGCAGCGACGGACCAAGCTCCTACGAGCAGTACTTC
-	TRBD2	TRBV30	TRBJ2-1	CAWSVGAGVEEQFF	TGTGCCTGGAGTGTTGGAGCGGGAGTTGAAGAGCAGTTCTTC
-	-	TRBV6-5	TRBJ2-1	CASSPPYPYNEQFF	TGTGCCAGCAGTCCGCCCTATCCTTACAATGAGCAGTTCTTC
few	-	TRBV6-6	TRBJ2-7	CASSPFELYEQYF	TGTGCCAGCAGCCCATTCGAGTTATACGAGCAGTACTTC
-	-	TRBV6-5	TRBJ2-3	CASRRGTDTQYF	TGTGCCAGCAGGAGGGGGACAGATACGCAGTATTTT
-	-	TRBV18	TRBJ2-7	CASSPDRRLYEQYF	TGTGCCAGCTCACCAGATCGGCGGCTATACGAGCAGTACTTC
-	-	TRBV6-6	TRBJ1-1	CASRQKGGMNTEAFF	TGTGCCAGCAGACAAAAGGGGGGAATGAACACTGAAGCTTTCTTT
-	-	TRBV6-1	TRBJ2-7	CASRDRMQYF	TGTGCCAGCAGGGATCGTATGCAGTACTTC
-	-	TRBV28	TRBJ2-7	CASRAGPFPYEQYF	TGTGCCAGCAGGGCTGGACCCTTTCCCTACGAGCAGTACTTC
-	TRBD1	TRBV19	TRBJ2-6	CASTRIGTDSGANVLTF	TGTGCCAGTACCCGAATCGGGACAGACTCTGGGGCCAACGTCCTGACTTTC
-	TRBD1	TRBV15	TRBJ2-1	CATETGLYNEQFF	TGTGCCACCGAGACAGGGCTCTACAATGAGCAGTTCTTC
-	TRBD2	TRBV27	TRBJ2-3	CASSASGGSADTQYF	TGTGCCAGCAGTGCTAGCGGGGGGAGTGCAGATACGCAGTATTTT
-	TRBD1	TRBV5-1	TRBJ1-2	CASSTGQGVNYGYTF	TGCGCCAGCAGCACCGGACAGGGTGTTAACTATGGCTACACCTTC
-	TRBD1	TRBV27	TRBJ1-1	CASRGMGQGSYETEAFF	TGTGCCAGCAGAGGGATGGGACAGGGTTCTTATGAGACTGAAGCTTTCTTT
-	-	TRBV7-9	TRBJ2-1	CASKGWSPGEQFF	TGTGCCAGCAAGGGTTGGTCCCCCGGTGAGCAGTTCTTC
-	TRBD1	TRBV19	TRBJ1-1	CASSTPSSGQDEAFF	TGTGCCAGTAGTACCCCCTCAAGTGGACAGGATGAAGCTTTCTTT
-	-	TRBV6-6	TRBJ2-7	CASSYYSGEDEQYF	TGTGCCAGCAGTTATTATTCGGGGGAGGACGAGCAGTACTTC
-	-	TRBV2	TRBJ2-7	CASSGLFYEQYF	TGTGCCAGCAGTGGCCTTTTCTACGAGCAGTACTTC
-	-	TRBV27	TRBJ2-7	CASSSDSYEQYF	TGTGCCAGCAGTTCGGACTCCTACGAGCAGTACTTC
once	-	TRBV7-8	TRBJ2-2	CASSSTGQIGTGELFF	TGTGCCAGCAGCTCAACCGGACAGATAGGGACCGGGGAGCTGTTTTTT
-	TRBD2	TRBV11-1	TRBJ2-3	CASSELAGVTDTQYF	TGTGCCAGCAGTGAACTAGCGGGAGTCACAGATACGCAGTATTTT
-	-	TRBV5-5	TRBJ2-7	CASSLVAGFDEQYF	TGTGCCAGCAGCTTGGTGGCAGGGTTTGACGAGCAGTACTTC
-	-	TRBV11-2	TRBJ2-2	CASSLIRGLYTGELFF	TGTGCCAGCAGCTTAATCCGGGGGCTGTACACCGGGGAGCTGTTTTTT
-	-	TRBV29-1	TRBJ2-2	CSVLRGDTGELFF	TGCAGCGTTCTTAGGGGGGACACCGGGGAGCTGTTTTTT
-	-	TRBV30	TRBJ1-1	CAWSPQNYRDTEAFF	TGTGCCTGGAGTCCTCAAAATTACAGGGACACTGAAGCTTTCTTT
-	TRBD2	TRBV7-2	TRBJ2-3	CASSLAGGGALDTQYF	TGTGCCAGCAGCTTAGCAGGCGGGGGGGCCCTAGATACGCAGTATTTT